This is a list of T cell receptor beta chains from one sample in a study of PD-1 blockade in classical Hodgkin lymphoma. TCRdb keeps only in-frame clones here, not all; method: immunoSEQ multiplex PCR. The sample includes about 4,500 clones, more than 60% of them seen just once. The specimen was CD8+ T cells from blood, collected at baseline. The receptors were sampled from a human donor with classical Hodgkin lymphoma. Both conserved end residues are part of each CDR3. The D gene is left open where the match is weak. Rows give clone size only sometimes, using once, few, many, or a class for an expanded clone.

NA TRBJ2-5 TRBV5-1 NA TGCGCCAGCAGGTCGGGAGATCAAGAGACCCAGTACTTC CASRSGDQETQYF
NA TRBJ1-1 TRBV6-5 TRBD1 TGTGCCAGCAGTTATTCTGAGACGACAGGGTCCAGAGCTTTCTTT CASSYSETTGSRAFF
NA TRBJ1-1 TRBV29-1 NA TGCAGCGTTGGAGGGATCGTTGACAGGCCTGATGGTGAAGCTTTCTTT CSVGGIVDRPDGEAFF
NA TRBJ2-5 TRBV7-6 NA TGTGCCAGCAGCTTAGTGCGGGCTGTCCAAGAGACCCAGTACTTC CASSLVRAVQETQYF
NA TRBJ2-3 TRBV28 TRBD1 TGTGCCAGCAGTTCCCCTCATACAGGACAGGGCCGGTCGCGGACAGATACGCAGTATTTT CASSSPHTGQGRSRTDTQYF
NA TRBJ1-3 TRBV25-1 NA TGTGCCAGCAGTCGTACAGAAACAAACACCATATATTTT CASSRTETNTIYF
few TRBJ2-3 TRBV27 TRBD2 TGTGCCACCCTTGGGACTAGCGGCTTCGCAGATACGCAGTATTTT CATLGTSGFADTQYF
NA TRBJ1-1 TRBV4-1 NA TGCGCCAGCAGCCAAGACCGACAGAACGAAGCTTTCTTT CASSQDRQNEAFF
NA TRBJ2-7 TRBV7-9 TRBD2 TGTGCCAGCAGCTCACAACCGGGACTAGCGGGAGTGAAATACGAGCAGTACTTC CASSSQPGLAGVKYEQYF
NA TRBJ1-2 TRBV27 TRBD1 TGTGCCAGCGGACAGGGGGGCCCCTATGGCTACACCTTC CASGQGGPYGYTF
few TRBJ2-7 TRBV5-8 NA TGTGCCAGCAGCGTTGCCGACTACGAGCAGTACTTC CASSVADYEQYF
NA TRBJ1-5 TRBV28 NA TGTGCCAGCAAGGGATACAATAGCAATCAGCCCCAGCATTTT CASKGYNSNQPQHF
NA TRBJ1-2 TRBV6-1 NA TGTGCCAGCAGTGAATGGGGGTCGGTGGGCTACACCTTC CASSEWGSVGYTF
NA TRBJ2-3 TRBV7-9 TRBD2 TGTGCCAGCAGCCGTAAGGGACTAGCGGGGAGCACAGATACGCAGTATTTT CASSRKGLAGSTDTQYF
NA TRBJ2-1 TRBV5-1 NA TGCGCCAGCAGCTTGAACTCCGCGGGCGTCCCAACATACAATGAGCAGTTCTTC CASSLNSAGVPTYNEQFF
NA TRBJ2-7 TRBV4-1 TRBD2 TGCGCCAGCAGCCCGCACAGCGGGAGCCTATACGAGCAGTACTTC CASSPHSGSLYEQYF
NA TRBJ2-2 TRBV9 NA TGTGCCAGCAAGGAGGGGACGAACACCGGGGAGCTGTTTTTT CASKEGTNTGELFF
NA TRBJ2-1 TRBV7-5 NA TGTGCCAGAAGCTTAGCATGGGTCGAGGCTAGTGGCGAGTTCTTC CARSLAWVEASGEFF
NA TRBJ2-7 TRBV28 TRBD1 TGTGCCACCCGGGGACAGTCCTACGAGCAGTACTTC CATRGQSYEQYF
NA TRBJ1-1 TRBV11-2 NA TGTGCCAGCAGCGCAGGAAACACTGAAGCTTTCTTT CASSAGNTEAFF
NA TRBJ2-7 TRBV9 TRBD2 TGTGCCAGCAGCGTAGGGGCGGGGGGGGCCCACGAGCAGTACTTC CASSVGAGGAHEQYF
medium-sized TRBJ1-6 TRBV5-1 NA TGCGCCAGCAGCTTGGGGTCAGCTAGATTGAATTCACCCCTCCACTTT CASSLGSARLNSPLHF
NA TRBJ1-4 TRBV5-1 NA TGCGCCAGCAGCTCGGACAGTGGAAGTTATGAAAAACTGTTTTTT CASSSDSGSYEKLFF
NA TRBJ2-1 TRBV27 NA TGTGCCAGCGGCATAGTAGAGCAGTTCTTC CASGIVEQFF
once TRBJ2-7 TRBV14 TRBD1 TGTGCCAGCAGCGTAGGGGGCGGACCAATTCAGTACTTC CASSVGGGPIQYF
NA TRBJ2-7 TRBV5-1 TRBD2 TGCGCCAGCAGCTTGGTGGGGGAGGGCTCATACGAGCAGTACTTC CASSLVGEGSYEQYF
NA TRBJ1-1 TRBV7-3 NA TGTGCCAGCAGCCTAGGTACTGAAGCTTTCTTT CASSLGTEAFF
NA TRBJ1-2 TRBV28 NA TGTGCCAGCAGTTTACAGGGGAGGAGGACGGGAGCGAGCTATGGCTACACCTTC CASSLQGRRTGASYGYTF
NA TRBJ2-1 TRBV6-1 NA TGTGCCAGCAGTGAAATCGAGACACGGGAGCAGTTCTTC CASSEIETREQFF
NA TRBJ2-1 TRBV2 TRBD2 TGTGCCAGCAGTGAATCCCGGACTAGCGGGAGGTCGACCTACAATGAGCAGTTCTTC CASSESRTSGRSTYNEQFF
NA TRBJ2-7 TRBV2 NA TGTGCCAGCAGTGAAGCGCCTGCAGGGGGAGGTGAGCAGTACTTC CASSEAPAGGGEQYF
NA TRBJ2-2 TRBV2 NA TGTGCCAGCAGTGAAGTCAGACTCTACGGGGAGCTGTTTTTT CASSEVRLYGELFF
once TRBJ2-1 TRBV2 TRBD2 TGTGCCAGCAGTGTCTCGACTAGCGGGGGTGACAATGAGCAGTTCTTC CASSVSTSGGDNEQFF
few TRBJ2-7 TRBV7-2 NA TGTGCCAGCAGCTTAACAGCCACCCACAGCTCCTACGAGCAGTACTTC CASSLTATHSSYEQYF
NA TRBJ1-4 TRBV28 NA TGTGCCAGCAGTTTGGCGCCTCAGGGGTGGGGGGAAAAACTGTTTTTT CASSLAPQGWGEKLFF
NA TRBJ2-3 TRBV9 TRBD2 TGTGCCAGCAGCGTAGGGACTAGCGGGAACACAGATACGCAGTATTTT CASSVGTSGNTDTQYF
NA TRBJ1-1 TRBV5-6 NA TGTGCCAGCAGCTTGGTAGCGACAGTGAACACTGAAGCTTTCTTT CASSLVATVNTEAFF
NA TRBJ2-1 TRBV28 NA TGTGCCAGCAGTTTAGAGGTGCTTAATGAGCAGTTCTTC CASSLEVLNEQFF
NA TRBJ2-7 TRBV14 NA TGTGCCAGCAGCCAAGGAGCCAGGGCGGGATACGAGCAGTACTTC CASSQGARAGYEQYF